This T cell receptor beta chain was profiled in a study of cytomegalovirus exposure and HLA in healthy donors. The assay was immunoSEQ multiplex PCR, and TCRdb's table has in-frame clones only and misses some. The table shows around 99,000 clones, with 88% occurring only once. With 8 bases removed from V and 6 bases from J, the gap between germline ends came to 14 bases. The CDR3 consists of 12 residues. Germline CDR1 MDHEN, CDR2 SYDVKM. The clonotype originates from a woman aged 18-29 years in good health and CMV-seronegative. J is TRBJ2-7 and V is TRBV28; D is perhaps TRBD1 (5 bases). The sample was PBMCs. The CDR3 region has the DNA TGTGCCAGCCGGACACCCCTAGGCGAGCAGTACTTC. It is translated as CASRTPLGEQYF.